What follows are 30 T cell receptor beta chains derived from one specimen sequenced in a study of blood T cell repertoires in COVID-19. Produced via immunoSEQ multiplex PCR; TCRdb's table is partial and in-frame only. This repertoire shows some 75,000 clones, around nine tenths found once; its top ten account for about 0.5%. Sequencing was carried out using peripheral blood. These receptor sequences come from a man in his fifties or sixties with acute or convalescent COVID-19.

The V call is TRBV18, the J call TRBJ2-1, with 7 bases lining up with TRBD2. The germline gives CDR1 KGHSH, CDR2 LQKENI. V lost 1 base, J lost 4 bases, and 7 bases stayed unmatched. This CDR3 has 16 residues. The CDR3 region is CASSPLRESVYNEQFF. CDR3 nucleotides: TGTGCCAGCTCACCACTGCGGGAGTCCGTTTACAATGAGCAGTTCTTC.

The table lists this clone with a few counts. V is TRBV27 and J is TRBJ2-5, with TRBD2 identical over 11 bases. CDR1 is MNHEY, CDR2 SMNVEV, per germline (reference sequence). The CDR3 is 17 amino acids. V was clipped by 5 bases and J by 0 bases; unmatched bases: 8. In DNA form, the CDR3 reads TGTGCCAGCAGTCTAAGGGTAGCGGGAGGGTACCAAGAGACCCAGTACTTC. This codes for CASSLRVAGGYQETQYF.

On this clone itself: The sample has other DNA sequences that encode this CDR3 too. This chain links TRBV30 with TRBJ2-5; weak D call: TRBD2 (5 bases). Germline V gene sequence: CDR1 GTSNPN, CDR2 SVGIG (reference sequence). The CDR3 is 12 residues long. Trimming took 2 bases from V and 1 from J, leaving 5 bases between them. The CDR3 spells CAWSSGQETQYF. The DNA of the CDR3 is TGTGCCTGGAGTAGCGGCCAAGAGACCCAGTACTTC.

The rearrangement joins TRBV29-1 to TRBJ1-2, with 8 positions matching TRBD1. CDR1 and CDR2 (germline): SQVTM, ANQGSEA. The V segment lost 7 bases and the J segment 8 bases; nucleotides outside the gene matches: 6. The CDR3 spans 11 residues. The CDR3 spells CSAQGARGYTF. The CDR3 coding sequence is TGCAGCGCTCAGGGGGCGCGCGGCTACACCTTC.

The J gene is TRBJ2-2, the V gene TRBV7-2, with D uncertain. There are 12 residues in the CDR3. Germline V gene sequence: CDR1 SGHTA, CDR2 FQGNSA. Trimming took off 6 bases at V and 5 bases at J, with 7 bases between the two ends. CDR3 residues: CASSFVTGELFF. DNA for the CDR3: TGTGCCAGCAGTTTCGTTACCGGGGAGCTGTTTTTT.

The DNA for the CDR3 is TGCGCCAGCAGCTTGCCGGGACAGGGAGTCTCCTCTGGAAACACCATATATTTT. Translated, it gives CASSLPGQGVSSGNTIYF. The genes are TRBV5-1 and TRBJ1-3; 9 positions match TRBD1. The ends lost 1 base at V and 0 bases at J; junction bases unmatched: 8. This CDR3 spans 18 amino acids. Germline V gene lookup returns CDR1 SGHRS and CDR2 YFSETQ.

The J gene is TRBJ2-1, the V gene TRBV5-1; TRBD1 aligns across 10 bases. The CDR3 runs 18 residues. Germline CDR1 reads SGHRS; CDR2 reads YFSETQ. V shed 4 bases, J shed 3 bases, and the junction held 13 bases outside the gene matches. The CDR3 DNA sequence: TGCGCCAGCAGCCGCGGACAGGGGGGAAGGCTTGACTACAATGAGCAGTTCTTC. Its protein product is CASSRGQGGRLDYNEQFF.

J is TRBJ1-2 and V is TRBV5-1, with 9 bases that match TRBD1. Germline-derived CDR1 and CDR2 are SGHRS and YFSETQ. V was pared by 4 bases and J by 6 bases, with 7 bases of the junction left unmatched. This CDR3 contains 14 residues. The CDR3 region has the DNA TGCGCCAGCAGCCGGTGGGACAGGGAGAATGGCTACACCTTC. Translated, it gives CASSRWDRENGYTF.

The chain uses TRBV6-1 and TRBJ2-3; TRBD1 matches at 8 bases. The junction had 2 bases not matched to a gene; V was cut back by 1 base and J by 2 bases. This CDR3 contains 15 residues. Germline CDR1 reads MNHNS; CDR2 reads SASEGT. CDR3 nucleotides: TGTGCCAGCAGTGAAGGACAGGGGCCCACAGATACGCAGTATTTT. It translates to CASSEGQGPTDTQYF.

This chain connects TRBV5-4 to TRBJ1-4; the D gene is possibly TRBD1 (5 bases). The length of the CDR3 is 16 residues. CDR1 is SGHNT, CDR2 YYREEE, per germline (reference sequence). V dropped 3 bases and J dropped 3 bases, with 15 bases sitting between them. The CDR3 loop is CASSSSRESANEKLFF. In DNA, the CDR3 is TGTGCCAGCAGCTCGAGCAGGGAATCAGCTAATGAAAAACTGTTTTTT.

The rearrangement uses TRBV19 and TRBJ1-2, with 7 nucleotides matching TRBD1. CDR3 length: 13 residues. The V and J ends lost 5 bases and 4 bases, in that order; junction bases with no gene match: 4. Germline V gene data show CDR1 as LNHDA and CDR2 as SQIVND (reference sequence). DNA for the CDR3: TGTGCCAGTAGTCTGGCAGGGGGCTATGGCTACACCTTC. This gives the protein CASSLAGGYGYTF.

The chain carries TRBV5-1 and TRBJ1-2, with D perhaps TRBD1 (5 bases). The germline V gene encodes CDR1 SGHRS and CDR2 YFSETQ. Trimming removed 0 bases at V and 4 bases at J, with 10 bases between. The CDR3 spans 14 residues. This CDR3 is CASSLEGRVYGYTF. The CDR3 nucleotides are TGCGCCAGCAGCTTGGAAGGCAGGGTCTATGGCTACACCTTC.

This sequence joins TRBV4-1 and TRBJ1-6, with 7 bases aligning to TRBD1. J lost 3 bases, V lost 0 bases, and 2 bases had no gene match. The germline gives CDR1 MGHRA, CDR2 YSYEKL. The CDR3 length is 16 residues. The CDR3 protein is CASSQDPGGYNSPLHF. The CDR3 DNA reads TGCGCCAGCAGCCAAGATCCAGGGGGCTATAATTCACCCCTCCACTTT.

This clone was counted between two and nine times. V and J are TRBV9 and TRBJ2-1, with TRBD2 matching over 13 bases. The CDR3 is 14 amino acids. Germline CDR1 SGDLS, CDR2 YYNGEE. V was pared by 3 bases and J by 10 bases, with 4 bases of the junction left unmatched. For the CDR3, the DNA is TGTGCCAGCAGCGAGGGACTAGCGGGACAGGAGCAGTTCTTC. This encodes CASSEGLAGQEQFF.

The J gene is TRBJ1-6, the V gene TRBV11-2; D perhaps matches TRBD1 (6 bases). This CDR3 comprises 16 residues. Trimming took 5 bases from V and 2 from J, leaving 13 bases between them. Germline values: CDR1 SGHAT, CDR2 FQNNGV. CDR3 amino acids: CASSPSGQTYNSPLHF. CDR3 nucleotides: TGTGCCAGCAGCCCATCCGGACAGACCTATAATTCACCCCTCCACTTT.

The chain combines TRBV28 with TRBJ1-5; D unresolved. The CDR3 runs 20 residues. The V end lost 2 bases, the J end lost 4 bases, and 27 bases lay between the germline ends. Germline lookup yields CDR1 MDHEN and CDR2 SYDVKM. CDR3 loop: CASSLKSNSLLIRGNQPQHF. In DNA, the CDR3 is TGTGCCAGCAGTTTAAAGTCGAATTCTCTTCTAATCCGCGGAAATCAGCCCCAGCATTTT.

The chain couples TRBV27 to TRBJ2-2; D remains unclear. Per germline, CDR1 MNHEY and CDR2 SMNVEV (reference sequence). Trimming took 7 bases from V and 7 from J, leaving 13 bases between them. CDR3 length equals 13 residues. This CDR3 is CASKLIPNGELFF. The CDR3 nucleotides read TGTGCCAGCAAGCTAATCCCGAACGGGGAGCTGTTTTTT.

The table lists this clone with a count of one. The V and J genes are TRBV6-9 and TRBJ1-1; D possibly corresponds to TRBD1 (6 bases). CDR3 length: 14 residues. Germline CDR1 MNHGY, CDR2 SVAAGI. V lost 4 bases, J lost 1 base, and 10 bases lay in between. The DNA for the CDR3 is TGTGCCAGCAGTTCCAGGGGCGGGAACACTGAAGCTTTCTTT. Translated, it gives CASSSRGGNTEAFF.

The V gene is TRBV6-5, the J gene TRBJ2-1; possibly TRBD1 for D (5 bases). This CDR3 is built from 15 residues. The germline V and J ends were trimmed by 2 bases and 10 bases, with 18 bases remaining between them. CDR1 is MNHEY, CDR2 SVGAGI, per germline. The CDR3 nucleotides read TGTGCCAGCAGTTACCGCACCCCGGACACCCACGAGCAGTTCTTC. Translation gives CASSYRTPDTHEQFF.

This clone was observed a single time. The chain combines TRBV5-1 with TRBJ1-2; 9 positions agree with TRBD1. This CDR3 region has 13 residues. The V segment lost 3 bases and the J segment 8 bases; nucleotides outside the gene matches: 5. Germline values: CDR1 SGHRS, CDR2 YFSETQ. The CDR3: CASSYRQGEGYTF. As DNA, the CDR3 is TGCGCCAGCAGCTACCGACAGGGGGAGGGCTACACCTTC.

The gene calls are TRBV5-1 and TRBJ1-5, with 8 bases fitting TRBD1. Germline CDR1 and CDR2: SGHRS and YFSETQ. The CDR3 has 16 amino acids. Losses at the gene ends were 4 bases for V and 5 bases for J; bases not matched to a gene: 11. The chain's CDR3 is CASSPGGTGIDQPQHF. CDR3 bases: TGCGCCAGCAGCCCAGGGGGGACAGGTATTGATCAGCCCCAGCATTTT. Complete variable domain (other parts from reference TRBV5-1 and TRBJ1-5): KAGVTQTPRYLIKTRGQQVTLSCSPISGHRSVSWYQQTPGQGLQFLFEYFSETQRNKGNFPGRFSGRQFSNSRSEMNVSTLELGDSALYLCASSPGGTGIDQPQHFGDGTRLSIL.

The chain combines TRBV6-5 with TRBJ2-2, with a possible D match to TRBD2 (6 bases). The CDR3 runs to 15 residues. Per the germline V gene, CDR1 is MNHEY and CDR2 is SVGAGI. V dropped 6 bases and J dropped 3 bases, with 14 bases sitting between them. CDR3 residues: CASRPLAFDTGELFF. Here the CDR3 DNA reads TGTGCCAGCAGACCACTAGCCTTTGACACCGGGGAGCTGTTTTTT.

The V and J genes are TRBV5-1 and TRBJ2-3, with 9 bases that match TRBD1. The V and J ends lost 6 bases and 3 bases, in that order; junction bases with no gene match: 11. From germline, CDR1 is SGHRS and CDR2 YFSETQ. The CDR3 loop spans 16 amino acids. The CDR3: CASTFDGTGRTDTQYF. CDR3 bases: TGCGCCAGCACCTTTGATGGGACAGGGAGGACAGATACGCAGTATTTT. Full variable domain (rest looked up from reference TRBV5-1 and TRBJ2-3): KAGVTQTPRYLIKTRGQQVTLSCSPISGHRSVSWYQQTPGQGLQFLFEYFSETQRNKGNFPGRFSGRQFSNSRSEMNVSTLELGDSALYLCASTFDGTGRTDTQYFGPGTRLTVL.

This sequence joins TRBV29-1 and TRBJ2-2; a possible D gene is TRBD2 (5 bases). Trimming left V 3 bases short and J 2 bases short, with 7 bases between. Germline V CDR1 and CDR2: SQVTM, ANQGSEA. CDR3 length: 13 amino acids. The DNA of the CDR3 is TGCAGCGTTGACAGGACTAACACCGGGGAGCTGTTTTTT. This sequence encodes CSVDRTNTGELFF.

The chain couples TRBV4-2 to TRBJ2-2; possible D gene TRBD2, 6 bases. Germline-derived CDR1 and CDR2 are LGHNA and YNFKEQ. The CDR3 sequence is 16 residues long. Trimming took off 2 bases at V and 2 bases at J, with 12 bases between the two ends. CDR3 nucleotides: TGTGCCAGCAGCCAAAGGGCGGGGTCAAACACCGGGGAGCTGTTTTTT. Residues: CASSQRAGSNTGELFF.

This clone appeared a single time. V gene TRBV30 combines with J gene TRBJ2-7; 9 nucleotides match TRBD2. After removal of 4 bases from V and 9 bases from J, the junction contained 10 bases not matched to a gene. The germline gives CDR1 GTSNPN, CDR2 SVGIG (reference sequence). The CDR3 is 13 residues long. The CDR3 region has the DNA TGTGCCTGGACCCCAAGCGGGGGGCTGGGGCAGTACTTC. It specifies CAWTPSGGLGQYF. The whole variable domain, filled in from reference TRBV30 and TRBJ2-7, reads SQTIHQWPATLVQPVGSPLSLECTVEGTSNPNLYWYRQAAGRGLQLLFYSVGIGQISSEVPQNLSASRPQDRQFILSSKKLLLSDSGFYLCAWTPSGGLGQYFGPGTRLTVT.

The chain couples TRBV7-3 to TRBJ2-1, with D tentatively TRBD2 (5 bases). From germline, CDR1 is SGHTA and CDR2 FQGTGA. V was clipped by 5 bases and J by 3 bases, with 20 bases between them. The CDR3 extends over 17 amino acids. The CDR3, as DNA: TGTGCCAGCAGCCCACAGCCCATGGGAGCAGGCTACAATGAGCAGTTCTTC. Translated, it gives CASSPQPMGAGYNEQFF.

The genes are TRBV27 and TRBJ1-6, with TRBD1 matching over 7 bases. Trimming cost V 2 bases and J 8 bases; bases outside gene matches: 3. This CDR3 region has 14 residues. CDR1 and CDR2 from the germline V gene are MNHEY and SMNVEV (reference sequence). The CDR3 here is CASSLGDRDSPLHF. In DNA form, the CDR3 reads TGTGCCAGCAGTTTAGGCGACAGGGATTCACCCCTCCACTTT.

V usage is TRBV2 and J usage is TRBJ1-1; 9 bases fit TRBD1. The V gene end was trimmed by 7 bases and the J gene end by 3 bases; junction bases not matched to a gene: 6. CDR1 and CDR2 from the germline V gene are SNHLY and FYNNEI. The CDR3 has 14 amino acids. The CDR3 DNA is TGTGCCAGCAAGCCGGGACAGGGATACACTGAAGCTTTCTTT. Protein sequence: CASKPGQGYTEAFF.

The chain has TRBV4-2 and TRBJ2-7; 8 nucleotides match TRBD2. This CDR3 comprises 15 residues. In germline, CDR1 is LGHNA, CDR2 YNFKEQ. J lost 3 bases, V lost 3 bases, and 7 bases had no gene match. CDR3 sequence reads: CASSQDGGAGYEQYF. The DNA for the CDR3 is TGTGCCAGCAGCCAGGACGGGGGGGCTGGCTACGAGCAGTACTTC.